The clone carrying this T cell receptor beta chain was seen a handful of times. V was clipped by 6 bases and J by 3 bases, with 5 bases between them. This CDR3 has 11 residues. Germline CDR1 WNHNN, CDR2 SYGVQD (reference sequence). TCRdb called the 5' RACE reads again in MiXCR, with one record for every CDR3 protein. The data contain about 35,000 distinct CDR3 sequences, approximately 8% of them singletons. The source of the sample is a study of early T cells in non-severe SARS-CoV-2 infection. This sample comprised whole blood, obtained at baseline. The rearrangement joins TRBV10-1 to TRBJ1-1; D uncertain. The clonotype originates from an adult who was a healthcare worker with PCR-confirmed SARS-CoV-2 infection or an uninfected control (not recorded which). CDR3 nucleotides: TGCGCCAGCAGACCATACACTGAAGCTTTCTTT. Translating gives CASRPYTEAFF.